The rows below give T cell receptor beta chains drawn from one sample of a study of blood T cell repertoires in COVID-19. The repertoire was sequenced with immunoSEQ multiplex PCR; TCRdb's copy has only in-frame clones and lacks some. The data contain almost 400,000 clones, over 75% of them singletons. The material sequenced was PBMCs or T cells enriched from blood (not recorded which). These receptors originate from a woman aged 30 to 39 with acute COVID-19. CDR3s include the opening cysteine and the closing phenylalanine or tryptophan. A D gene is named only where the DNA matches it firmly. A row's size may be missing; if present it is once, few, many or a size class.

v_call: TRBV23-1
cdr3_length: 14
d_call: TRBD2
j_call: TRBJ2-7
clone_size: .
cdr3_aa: CASRGGTLSYEQYF
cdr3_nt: TGCGCCAGCCGGGGGGGGACATTATCCTACGAGCAGTACTTC

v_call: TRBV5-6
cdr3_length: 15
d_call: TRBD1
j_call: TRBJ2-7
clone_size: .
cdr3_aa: CASSLGGTGTYEQYF
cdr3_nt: TGTGCCAGCAGCTTGGGGGGGACAGGGACCTACGAGCAGTACTTC

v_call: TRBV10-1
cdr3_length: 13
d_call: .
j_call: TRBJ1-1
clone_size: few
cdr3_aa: CASAAGLDTEAFF
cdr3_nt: TGCGCCAGCGCTGCAGGGTTGGACACTGAAGCTTTCTTT

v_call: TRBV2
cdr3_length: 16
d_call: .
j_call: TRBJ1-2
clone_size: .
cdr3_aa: CASSEVVGTPNYGYTF
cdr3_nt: TGTGCCAGCAGTGAAGTAGTGGGGACTCCCAACTATGGCTACACCTTC

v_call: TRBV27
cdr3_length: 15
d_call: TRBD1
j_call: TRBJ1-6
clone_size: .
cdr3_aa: CASSLSGTGGSPLHF
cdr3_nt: TGTGCCAGCAGTTTATCCGGGACAGGGGGCTCACCCCTCCACTTT

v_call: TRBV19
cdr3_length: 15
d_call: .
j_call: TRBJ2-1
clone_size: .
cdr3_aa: CASSRGGLSYNEQFF
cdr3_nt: TGTGCCAGTTCTAGGGGGGGGCTCTCCTACAATGAGCAGTTCTTC

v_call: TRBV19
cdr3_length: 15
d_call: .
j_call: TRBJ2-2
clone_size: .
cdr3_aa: CASSISSSSTGELFF
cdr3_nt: TGTGCCAGTAGTATCTCTAGCAGCTCCACCGGGGAGCTGTTTTTT

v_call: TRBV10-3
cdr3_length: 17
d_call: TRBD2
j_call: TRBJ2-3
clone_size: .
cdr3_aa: CAIRIGSGGSSTDTQYF
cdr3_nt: TGTGCCATCAGAATTGGTAGCGGGGGATCTAGCACAGATACGCAGTATTTT

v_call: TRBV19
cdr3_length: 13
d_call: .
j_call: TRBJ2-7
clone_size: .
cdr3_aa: CASSISTGYEQYF
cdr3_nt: TGTGCCAGTAGTATCTCCACAGGGTACGAGCAGTACTTC

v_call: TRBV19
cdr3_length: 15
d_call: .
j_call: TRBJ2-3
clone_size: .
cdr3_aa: CASSAHRSGTDTQYF
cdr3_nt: TGTGCCAGTAGTGCCCACAGGTCTGGGACAGATACGCAGTATTTT

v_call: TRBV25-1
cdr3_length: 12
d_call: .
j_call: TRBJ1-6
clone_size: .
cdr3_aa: CASNSPNSPLHF
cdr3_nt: TGTGCCAGCAACAGTCCTAATTCACCCCTCCACTTT

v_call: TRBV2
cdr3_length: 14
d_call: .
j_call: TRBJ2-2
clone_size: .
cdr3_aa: CASMWASDTGELFF
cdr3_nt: TGTGCCAGCATGTGGGCTTCGGACACCGGGGAGCTGTTTTTT

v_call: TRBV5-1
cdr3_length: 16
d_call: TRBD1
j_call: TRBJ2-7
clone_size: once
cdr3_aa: CASSFGFRTGPYEQYF
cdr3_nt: TGCGCCAGCAGCTTTGGTTTTCGGACAGGACCCTACGAGCAGTACTTC

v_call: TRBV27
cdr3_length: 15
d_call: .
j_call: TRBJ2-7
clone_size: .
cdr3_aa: CASSLYRGGPYEQYF
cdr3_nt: TGTGCCAGCAGTTTATACAGGGGAGGACCCTACGAGCAGTACTTC

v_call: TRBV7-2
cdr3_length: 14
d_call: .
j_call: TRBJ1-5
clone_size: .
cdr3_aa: CASSLEGSYQPQHF
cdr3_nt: TGTGCCAGCAGCTTAGAGGGGTCCTATCAGCCCCAGCATTTT

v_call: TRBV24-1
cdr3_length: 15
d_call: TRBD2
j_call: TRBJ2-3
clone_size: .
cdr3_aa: CATSDLVGGADTQYF
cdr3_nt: TGTGCCACCAGTGATTTGGTCGGGGGGGCAGATACGCAGTATTTT